This T cell receptor (beta chain) comes out of a study of blood T cell repertoires in COVID-19. About the study: Sites in the United States, Italy and Spain provided acute and convalescent COVID-19 samples. T cells, B-cell-depleted T cells, or PBMCs supplied cDNA or gDNA.

In the source study's methods: Amplification with reference gene primers provided the estimates of nucleated cell counts. Produced via immunoSEQ multiplex PCR; TCRdb's table is partial and in-frame only. The V and J calls and clone size come from that table; D and trimming were worked out from the DNA. The sample holds approximately 60,000 clones, approximately 78% seen once. Sequenced sample: peripheral blood. The receptor was derived from a woman of 80 years or more with acute or convalescent COVID-19.

CDR3 in DNA: TGCAGCACCCGGCGGGGGGGCCAAGAGACCCAGTACTTC. Protein sequence: CSTRRGGQETQYF. The chain is built from TRBV29-1 and TRBJ2-5, with 9 bases that match TRBD2. The CDR3 length is 13 residues. Germline V gives CDR1 SQVTM, CDR2 ANQGSEA. V gave up 8 bases and J gave up 1 base; unmatched junction bases: 5.